These T cell receptor beta chains were read from a single sample in a study of blood T cell repertoires in COVID-19. The data were produced by immunoSEQ multiplex PCR, yet TCRdb's version contains in-frame clones alone and is incomplete. The sample carries 250,000 to 350,000 clones, approximately 90% recorded once. Sequenced material: peripheral blood. These receptors all come from a woman younger than 45 with COVID-19, enrolled during active disease. The CDR3 runs from the conserved cysteine through the conserved F or W. Fields, in order: CDR3 length, V gene, J gene, D gene, clone size, CDR3 DNA, CDR3 protein. The D gene is left open where the match is weak. For some rows the clone size is stated as once, few or many, or as a class when expanded; others skip it.

CDR3 length: 18; V gene: TRBV4-1; J gene: TRBJ2-1; D gene: TRBD2; clone size: -; CDR3 DNA: TGCGCCAGCAGCCAAAACGATGGACTAGCGGGAGGTGGAAATGAGCAGTTCTTC; CDR3 protein: CASSQNDGLAGGGNEQFF
CDR3 length: 16; V gene: TRBV4-2; J gene: TRBJ2-7; D gene: TRBD2; clone size: few; CDR3 DNA: TGTGCCAGCAGCCAAGAAAGCGGGAGGACAGCTACCGAGCAGTACTTC; CDR3 protein: CASSQESGRTATEQYF
CDR3 length: 12; V gene: TRBV29-1; J gene: TRBJ2-1; D gene: TRBD2; clone size: -; CDR3 DNA: TGCAGCGTCGGGGGACTAGTCACTGAGCAGTTCTTC; CDR3 protein: CSVGGLVTEQFF
CDR3 length: 13; V gene: TRBV5-1; J gene: TRBJ1-2; D gene: TRBD1; clone size: -; CDR3 DNA: TGCGCCAGCAGCCTGGGGACAGTCAGCGGCTACACCTTC; CDR3 protein: CASSLGTVSGYTF
CDR3 length: 15; V gene: TRBV15; J gene: TRBJ1-2; D gene: TRBD1; clone size: -; CDR3 DNA: TGTGCCACCAGCAGAGCGGGAGGGGGCCAGGGTGGCTACACCTTC; CDR3 protein: CATSRAGGGQGGYTF
CDR3 length: 16; V gene: TRBV4-1; J gene: TRBJ2-7; D gene: TRBD1; clone size: -; CDR3 DNA: TGCGCCAGCAGCCAAGCAATCGGGACAGGGTGGAACGAGCAGTACTTC; CDR3 protein: CASSQAIGTGWNEQYF
CDR3 length: 13; V gene: TRBV29-1; J gene: TRBJ1-1; D gene: -; clone size: -; CDR3 DNA: TGCAGCGTTGACTTTTACGGGAACACTGAAGCTTTCTTT; CDR3 protein: CSVDFYGNTEAFF
CDR3 length: 14; V gene: TRBV5-1; J gene: TRBJ2-7; D gene: -; clone size: -; CDR3 DNA: TGCGCCAGCAGCTTGCGCGGGCCGAGGTACGAGCAGTACTTC; CDR3 protein: CASSLRGPRYEQYF
CDR3 length: 15; V gene: TRBV5-1; J gene: TRBJ1-1; D gene: -; clone size: many; CDR3 DNA: TGCGCCAGCAGCCTCACACAGGGTTGGGGCACTGAAGCTTTCTTT; CDR3 protein: CASSLTQGWGTEAFF
CDR3 length: 13; V gene: TRBV19; J gene: TRBJ2-7; D gene: TRBD1; clone size: -; CDR3 DNA: TGTGCCAGTAGTATGGGACAGGAGTACGAGCAGTACTTC; CDR3 protein: CASSMGQEYEQYF
CDR3 length: 14; V gene: TRBV6-5; J gene: TRBJ1-2; D gene: -; clone size: -; CDR3 DNA: TGTGCCAGCAGCGGTCCGGGGGGCGTTCGCGGCTACACCTTC; CDR3 protein: CASSGPGGVRGYTF
CDR3 length: 13; V gene: TRBV3-1/TRBV3-2; J gene: TRBJ2-7; D gene: -; clone size: -; CDR3 DNA: TGTGCCAGCAGCCAAGTTCCGGAGGGAGAGCAGTACTTC; CDR3 protein: CASSQVPEGEQYF
CDR3 length: 13; V gene: TRBV19; J gene: TRBJ1-1; D gene: -; clone size: -; CDR3 DNA: TGTGCCAGTGGGGGGGTGACTCACACTGAAGCTTTCTTT; CDR3 protein: CASGGVTHTEAFF
CDR3 length: 14; V gene: TRBV7-9; J gene: TRBJ1-4; D gene: -; clone size: -; CDR3 DNA: TGTGCCAGCAGCATGGAACAACGGGGAGAAAAACTGTTTTTT; CDR3 protein: CASSMEQRGEKLFF
CDR3 length: 15; V gene: TRBV2; J gene: TRBJ1-3; D gene: -; clone size: -; CDR3 DNA: TGTGCCAGCAGTGAAGGACATCGCTCTGGAAACACCATATATTTT; CDR3 protein: CASSEGHRSGNTIYF
CDR3 length: 15; V gene: TRBV7-2; J gene: TRBJ1-1; D gene: -; clone size: -; CDR3 DNA: TGTGCCAGCAGCTTGGGGCCCTACATGAACACTGAAGCTTTCTTT; CDR3 protein: CASSLGPYMNTEAFF
CDR3 length: 12; V gene: TRBV30; J gene: TRBJ2-5; D gene: TRBD1; clone size: -; CDR3 DNA: TGTGCCTGGGAGACAGGGGGAGAGACCCAGTACTTC; CDR3 protein: CAWETGGETQYF
CDR3 length: 16; V gene: TRBV5-6; J gene: TRBJ2-2; D gene: -; clone size: -; CDR3 DNA: TGTGCCAGCAGCGCCTTCGGGGACTCCAACACCGGGGAGCTGTTTTTT; CDR3 protein: CASSAFGDSNTGELFF
CDR3 length: 13; V gene: TRBV6-1; J gene: TRBJ1-2; D gene: -; clone size: -; CDR3 DNA: TGTGCCAGCAGTCCGGACAGAAACTATGGCTACACCTTC; CDR3 protein: CASSPDRNYGYTF
CDR3 length: 13; V gene: TRBV30; J gene: TRBJ1-2; D gene: TRBD1; clone size: -; CDR3 DNA: TGTGCCTGGAGTGTGGGGACAGGGGTCGGCTACACCTTC; CDR3 protein: CAWSVGTGVGYTF
CDR3 length: 12; V gene: TRBV20-1; J gene: TRBJ1-4; D gene: -; clone size: once; CDR3 DNA: TGCAGTGCTAGTGAGTCAGGGGCAGAACTGTTTTTT; CDR3 protein: CSASESGAELFF
CDR3 length: 13; V gene: TRBV5-1; J gene: TRBJ1-1; D gene: -; clone size: -; CDR3 DNA: TGCGCCAGCAGCCAACCACAGAACACTGAAGCTTTCTTT; CDR3 protein: CASSQPQNTEAFF
CDR3 length: 13; V gene: TRBV5-4; J gene: TRBJ1-5; D gene: -; clone size: few; CDR3 DNA: TGTGCCAGCAGCCCGGGAGGGGATCAGCCCCAGCATTTT; CDR3 protein: CASSPGGDQPQHF
CDR3 length: 15; V gene: TRBV5-1; J gene: TRBJ1-2; D gene: -; clone size: once; CDR3 DNA: TGCGCCAGCAGCTTGATGAGGTACTCTAACTATGGCTACACCTTC; CDR3 protein: CASSLMRYSNYGYTF
CDR3 length: 14; V gene: TRBV19; J gene: TRBJ1-1; D gene: TRBD1; clone size: -; CDR3 DNA: TGTGCCAGTTTGTCCCGGGACAGGAACACTGAAGCTTTCTTT; CDR3 protein: CASLSRDRNTEAFF
CDR3 length: 15; V gene: TRBV3-1/TRBV3-2; J gene: TRBJ2-7; D gene: -; clone size: -; CDR3 DNA: TGTGCCAGCAGCCAAGATCCCATATCGCCCCGGGAGCAGTACTTC; CDR3 protein: CASSQDPISPREQYF
CDR3 length: 15; V gene: TRBV5-1; J gene: TRBJ1-1; D gene: TRBD1; clone size: -; CDR3 DNA: TGCGCCAGCAGCTTGCATGAAACAGGGGGTGCTGAAGCTTTCTTT; CDR3 protein: CASSLHETGGAEAFF
CDR3 length: 16; V gene: TRBV4-1; J gene: TRBJ1-4; D gene: -; clone size: many; CDR3 DNA: TGCGCCAGCAGCCAAGTGGGGCAGAGAGCTAATGAAAAACTGTTTTTT; CDR3 protein: CASSQVGQRANEKLFF
CDR3 length: 13; V gene: TRBV27; J gene: TRBJ1-5; D gene: -; clone size: -; CDR3 DNA: TGTGCCAGCAGTCCCAATAGCAATCAGCCCCAGCATTTT; CDR3 protein: CASSPNSNQPQHF
CDR3 length: 15; V gene: TRBV9; J gene: TRBJ2-2; D gene: TRBD2; clone size: -; CDR3 DNA: TGTGCCAGCAGCGCTAGCGGGCTGGGGCCAGGGGAGCTGTTTTTT; CDR3 protein: CASSASGLGPGELFF